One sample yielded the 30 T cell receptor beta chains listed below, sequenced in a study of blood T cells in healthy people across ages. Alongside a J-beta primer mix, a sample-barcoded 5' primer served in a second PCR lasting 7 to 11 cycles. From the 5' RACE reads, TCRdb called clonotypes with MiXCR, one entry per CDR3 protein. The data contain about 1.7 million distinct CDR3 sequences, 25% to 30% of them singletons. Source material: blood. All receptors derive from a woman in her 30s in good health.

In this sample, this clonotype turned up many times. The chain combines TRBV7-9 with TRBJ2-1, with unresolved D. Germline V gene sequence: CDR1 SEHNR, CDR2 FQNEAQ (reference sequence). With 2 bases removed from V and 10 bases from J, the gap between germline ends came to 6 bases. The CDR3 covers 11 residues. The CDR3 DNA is TGTGCCAGCAGCTTATTGGCGGAGCAGTTCTTC. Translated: CASSLLAEQFF.

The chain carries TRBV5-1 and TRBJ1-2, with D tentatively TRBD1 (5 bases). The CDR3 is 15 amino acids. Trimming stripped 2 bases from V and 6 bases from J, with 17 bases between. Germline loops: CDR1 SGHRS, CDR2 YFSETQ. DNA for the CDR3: TGCGCCAGCAGCTTTACCGCACAGGCCTTCCATGGCTACACCTTC. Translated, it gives CASSFTAQAFHGYTF.

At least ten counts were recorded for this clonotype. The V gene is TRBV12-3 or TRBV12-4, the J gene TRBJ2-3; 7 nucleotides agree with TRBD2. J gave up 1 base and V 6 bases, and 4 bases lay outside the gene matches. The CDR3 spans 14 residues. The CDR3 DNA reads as TGTGCCAGCAGCTCCCGGGGGGGCACAGATACGCAGTATTTT. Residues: CASSSRGGTDTQYF.

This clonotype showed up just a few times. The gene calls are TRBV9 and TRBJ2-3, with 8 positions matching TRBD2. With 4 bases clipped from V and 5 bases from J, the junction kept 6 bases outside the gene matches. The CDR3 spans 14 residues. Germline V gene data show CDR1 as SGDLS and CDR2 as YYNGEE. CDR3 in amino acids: CASSREGHEDTQYF. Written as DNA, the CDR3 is TGTGCCAGCAGCCGGGAGGGACACGAAGATACGCAGTATTTT.

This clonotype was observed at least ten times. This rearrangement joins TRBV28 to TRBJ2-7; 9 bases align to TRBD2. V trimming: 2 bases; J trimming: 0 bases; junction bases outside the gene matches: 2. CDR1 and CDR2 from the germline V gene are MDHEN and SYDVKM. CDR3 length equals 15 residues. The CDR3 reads CASSLGGGVSYEQYF. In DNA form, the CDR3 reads TGTGCCAGCAGTTTAGGCGGGGGGGTCTCCTACGAGCAGTACTTC. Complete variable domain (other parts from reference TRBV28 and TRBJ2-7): DVKVTQSSRYLVKRTGEKVFLECVQDMDHENMFWYRQDPGLGLRLIYFSYDVKMKEKGDIPEGYSVSREKKERFSLILESASTNQTSMYLCASSLGGGVSYEQYFGPGTRLTVT.

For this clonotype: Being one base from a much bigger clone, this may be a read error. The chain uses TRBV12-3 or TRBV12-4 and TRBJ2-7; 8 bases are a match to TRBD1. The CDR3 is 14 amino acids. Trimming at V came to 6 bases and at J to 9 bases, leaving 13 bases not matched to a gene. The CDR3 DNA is TGTGCCAGCAGACCGACAGGGGCAGCGCACGGGCAGTACTTC. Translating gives CASRPTGAAHGQYF.

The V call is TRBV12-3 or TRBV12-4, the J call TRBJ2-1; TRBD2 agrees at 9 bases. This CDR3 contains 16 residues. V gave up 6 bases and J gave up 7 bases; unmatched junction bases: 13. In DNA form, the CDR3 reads TGTGCCAGCAGGTCACCTGGAGCGGGGGGCGTGAATGAGCAGTTCTTC. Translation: CASRSPGAGGVNEQFF.

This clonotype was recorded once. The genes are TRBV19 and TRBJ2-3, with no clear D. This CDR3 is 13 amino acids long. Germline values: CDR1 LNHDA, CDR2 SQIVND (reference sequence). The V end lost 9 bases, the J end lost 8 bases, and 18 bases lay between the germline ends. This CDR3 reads CASRLPGSGTQYF. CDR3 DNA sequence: TGTGCCAGCAGGCTTCCGGGTTCAGGTACGCAGTATTTT.

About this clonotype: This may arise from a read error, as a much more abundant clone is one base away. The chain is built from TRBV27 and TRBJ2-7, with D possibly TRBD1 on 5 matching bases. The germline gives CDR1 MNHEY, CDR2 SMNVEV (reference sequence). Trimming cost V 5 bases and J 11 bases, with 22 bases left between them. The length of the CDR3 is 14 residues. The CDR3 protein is CASSAGQGEVVEYF. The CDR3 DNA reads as TGTGCCAGCAGTGCCGGCCAGGGTGAGGTCGTGGAGTACTTC.

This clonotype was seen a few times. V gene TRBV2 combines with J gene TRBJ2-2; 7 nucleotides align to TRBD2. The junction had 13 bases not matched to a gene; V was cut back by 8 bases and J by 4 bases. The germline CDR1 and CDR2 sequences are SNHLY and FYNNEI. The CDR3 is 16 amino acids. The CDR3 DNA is TGTGCCAGCCGGCGCCTAACGGGCGGGGGCACCGGGGAGCTGTTTTTT. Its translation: CASRRLTGGGTGELFF.

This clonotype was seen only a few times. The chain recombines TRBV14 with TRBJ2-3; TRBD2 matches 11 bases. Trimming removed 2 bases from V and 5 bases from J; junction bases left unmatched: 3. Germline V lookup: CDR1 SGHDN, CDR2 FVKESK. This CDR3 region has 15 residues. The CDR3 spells CASSQTSGGGDTQYF. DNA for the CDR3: TGTGCCAGCAGCCAAACTAGCGGGGGCGGAGATACGCAGTATTTT.

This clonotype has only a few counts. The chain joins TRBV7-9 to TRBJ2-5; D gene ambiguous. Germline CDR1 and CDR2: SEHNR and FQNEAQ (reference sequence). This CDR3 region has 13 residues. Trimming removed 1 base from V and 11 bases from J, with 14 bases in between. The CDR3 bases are TGTGCCAGCAGCTTAGTTGGGCCGTCGGAGCAGTACTTC. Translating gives CASSLVGPSEQYF.

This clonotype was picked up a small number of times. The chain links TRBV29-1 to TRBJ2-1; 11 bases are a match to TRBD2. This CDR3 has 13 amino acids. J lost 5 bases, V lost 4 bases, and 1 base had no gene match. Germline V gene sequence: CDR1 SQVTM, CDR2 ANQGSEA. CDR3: CSVVGLADNEQFF. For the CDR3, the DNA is TGCAGCGTTGTGGGACTAGCGGACAATGAGCAGTTCTTC.

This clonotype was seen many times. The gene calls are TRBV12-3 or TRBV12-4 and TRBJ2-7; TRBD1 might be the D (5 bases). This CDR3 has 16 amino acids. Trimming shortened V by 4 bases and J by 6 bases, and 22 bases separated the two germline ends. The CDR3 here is CASSSPGSGWIFEQYF. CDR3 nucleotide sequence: TGTGCCAGCAGTTCCCCCGGCTCAGGGTGGATCTTCGAGCAGTACTTC.

CDR3 sequence: CASSTGFQPLTYNEQFF. The DNA for the CDR3 is TGTGCCAGCTCAACAGGATTCCAACCCCTTACCTACAATGAGCAGTTCTTC. The V and J genes are TRBV28 and TRBJ2-1; weak D call: TRBD1 (5 bases). Germline lookup yields CDR1 MDHEN and CDR2 SYDVKM. The V and J ends lost 8 bases and 2 bases respectively, with 22 bases between them. CDR3 length: 17 amino acids.

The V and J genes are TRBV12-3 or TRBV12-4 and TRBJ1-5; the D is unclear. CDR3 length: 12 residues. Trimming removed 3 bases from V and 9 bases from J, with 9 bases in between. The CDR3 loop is CASSLNQGPQHF. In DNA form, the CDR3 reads TGTGCCAGCAGTTTGAATCAAGGGCCCCAGCATTTT.

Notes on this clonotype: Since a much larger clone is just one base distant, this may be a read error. In nucleotides, the CDR3 is TGTGCCAGCAGTGTACAGGGACTAGCGGTAACAAATGAGCAGTACTTC. Amino acids: CASSVQGLAVTNEQYF. The chain carries TRBV6-4 and TRBJ2-7; 11 bases align to TRBD2. V shed 4 bases, J shed 7 bases, and the junction held 12 bases outside the gene matches. Germline V CDR1 and CDR2: MRHNA, SNTAGT. This CDR3 has 16 residues.

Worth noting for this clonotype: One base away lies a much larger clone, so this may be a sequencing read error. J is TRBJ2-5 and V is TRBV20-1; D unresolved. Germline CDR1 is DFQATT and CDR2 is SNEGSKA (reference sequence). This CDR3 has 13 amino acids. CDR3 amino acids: CGARDSPRETQYF. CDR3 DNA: TGCGGTGCTAGAGACTCCCCCCGGGAGACCCAGTACTTC.

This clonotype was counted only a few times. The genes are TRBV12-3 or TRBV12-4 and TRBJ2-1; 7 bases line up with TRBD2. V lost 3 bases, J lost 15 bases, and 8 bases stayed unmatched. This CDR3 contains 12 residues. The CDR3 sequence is CASSFSGRSPFF. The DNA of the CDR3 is TGTGCCAGCAGTTTTTCCGGGAGGAGTCCGTTCTTC.

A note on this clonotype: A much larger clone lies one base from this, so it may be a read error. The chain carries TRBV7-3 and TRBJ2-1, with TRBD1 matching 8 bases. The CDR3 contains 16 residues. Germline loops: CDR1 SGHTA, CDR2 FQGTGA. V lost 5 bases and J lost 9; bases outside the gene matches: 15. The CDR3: CASSPIRDRKFSEQFF. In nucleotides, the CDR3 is TGTGCCAGCAGCCCAATACGGGACAGGAAATTCAGTGAGCAGTTCTTC. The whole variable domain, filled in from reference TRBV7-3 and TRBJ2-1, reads GAGVSQTPSNKVTEKGKYVELRCDPISGHTALYWYRQSLGQGPEFLIYFQGTGAADDSGLPNDRFFAVRPEGSVSTLKIQRTERGDSAVYLCASSPIRDRKFSEQFFGPGTRLTVL.

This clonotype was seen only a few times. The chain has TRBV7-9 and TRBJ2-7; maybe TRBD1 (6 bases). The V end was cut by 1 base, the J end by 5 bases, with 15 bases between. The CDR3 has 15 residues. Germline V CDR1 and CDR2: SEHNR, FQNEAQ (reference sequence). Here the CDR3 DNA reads TGTGCCAGCAGCTTAGAACAGGGTTTGCAGAACGAGCAGTACTTC. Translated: CASSLEQGLQNEQYF.

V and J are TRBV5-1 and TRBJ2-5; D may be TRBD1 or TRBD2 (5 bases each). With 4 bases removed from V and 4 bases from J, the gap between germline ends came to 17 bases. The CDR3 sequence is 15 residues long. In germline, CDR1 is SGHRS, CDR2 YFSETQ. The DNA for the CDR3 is TGCGCCAGCAGCACGGGACGGGGCAGTTCAGAGACCCAGTACTTC. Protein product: CASSTGRGSSETQYF. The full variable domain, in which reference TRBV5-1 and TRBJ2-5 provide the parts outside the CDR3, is KAGVTQTPRYLIKTRGQQVTLSCSPISGHRSVSWYQQTPGQGLQFLFEYFSETQRNKGNFPGRFSGRQFSNSRSEMNVSTLELGDSALYLCASSTGRGSSETQYFGPGTRLLVL.

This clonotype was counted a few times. CDR3 nucleotide sequence: TGTGCCATCAGTGATATGAGCGGGGGGGCCGAGACCCAGTACTTC. Its translation: CAISDMSGGAETQYF. V gene TRBV10-3 combines with J gene TRBJ2-5, with TRBD2 matching 10 bases. The CDR3 sequence is 15 residues long. From germline, CDR1 is ENHRY and CDR2 SYGVKD. The V and J ends lost 3 bases and 5 bases, in that order; junction bases with no gene match: 6.

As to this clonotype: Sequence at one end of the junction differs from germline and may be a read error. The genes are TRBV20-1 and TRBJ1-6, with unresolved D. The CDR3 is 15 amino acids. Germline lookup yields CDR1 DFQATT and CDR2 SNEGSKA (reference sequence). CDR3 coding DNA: TGCAGTGCTAGAGATCACGGTTCGCGGGATTCACCCCGCCACTTT. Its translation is CSARDHGSRDSPRHF.

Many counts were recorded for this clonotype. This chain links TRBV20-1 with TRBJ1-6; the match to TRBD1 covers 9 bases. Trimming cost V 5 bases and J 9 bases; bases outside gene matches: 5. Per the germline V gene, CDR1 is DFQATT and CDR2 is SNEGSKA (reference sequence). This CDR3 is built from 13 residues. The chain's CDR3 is CSASGQGLSPLHF. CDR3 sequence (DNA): TGCAGTGCTTCGGGACAGGGACTTTCACCCCTCCACTTT.

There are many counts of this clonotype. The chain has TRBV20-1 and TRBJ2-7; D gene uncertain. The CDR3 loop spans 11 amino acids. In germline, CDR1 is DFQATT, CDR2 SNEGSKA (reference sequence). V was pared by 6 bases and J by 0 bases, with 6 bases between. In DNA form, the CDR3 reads TGCAGTGCGGCAGCCTCCTACGAGCAGTACTTC. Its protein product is CSAAASYEQYF.

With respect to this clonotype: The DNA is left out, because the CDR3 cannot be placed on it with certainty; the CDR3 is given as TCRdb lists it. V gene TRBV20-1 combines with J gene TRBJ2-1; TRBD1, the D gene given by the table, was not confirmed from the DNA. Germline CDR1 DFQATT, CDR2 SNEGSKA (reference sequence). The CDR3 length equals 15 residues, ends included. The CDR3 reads CSAVGTGISYNEQVF.

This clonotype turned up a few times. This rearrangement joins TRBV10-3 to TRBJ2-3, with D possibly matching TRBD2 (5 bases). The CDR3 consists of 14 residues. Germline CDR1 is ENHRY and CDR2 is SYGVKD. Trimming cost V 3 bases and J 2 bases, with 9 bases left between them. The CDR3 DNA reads TGTGCCATCAGTGACCGGGATGACACAGATACGCAGTATTTT. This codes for CAISDRDDTDTQYF.

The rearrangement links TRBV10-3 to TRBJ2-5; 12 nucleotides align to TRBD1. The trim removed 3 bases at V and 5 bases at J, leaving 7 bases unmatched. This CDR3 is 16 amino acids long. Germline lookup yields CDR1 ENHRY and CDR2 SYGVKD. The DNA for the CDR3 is TGTGCCATCAGTGACTCGGGACAGGGGGCAAGGGAGACCCAGTACTTC. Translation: CAISDSGQGARETQYF.

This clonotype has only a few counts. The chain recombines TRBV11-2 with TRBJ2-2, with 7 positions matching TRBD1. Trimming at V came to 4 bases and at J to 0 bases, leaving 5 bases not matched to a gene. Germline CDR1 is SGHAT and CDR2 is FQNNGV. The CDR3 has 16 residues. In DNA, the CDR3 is TGTGCCAGCAGCTCTAGAGGGACAGCGAACACCGGGGAGCTGTTTTTT. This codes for CASSSRGTANTGELFF.